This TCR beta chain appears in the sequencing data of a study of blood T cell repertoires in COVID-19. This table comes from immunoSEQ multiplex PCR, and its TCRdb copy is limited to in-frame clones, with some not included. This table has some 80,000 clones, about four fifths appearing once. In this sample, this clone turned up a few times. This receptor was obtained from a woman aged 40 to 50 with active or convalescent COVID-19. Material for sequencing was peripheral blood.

CDR3 amino acids: CASSLLGQGRNTIYF. Here the CDR3 DNA reads TGTGCCAGCAGCTTACTGGGGCAGGGGAGAAACACCATATATTTT. This rearrangement joins TRBV7-8 to TRBJ1-3; a weak D match, TRBD1 (6 bases). Trimming cost V 2 bases and J 5 bases, with 13 bases left between them. CDR3 length: 15 amino acids. Germline values: CDR1 SGHVS, CDR2 FQNEAQ.